Sequencing of this T cell receptor (beta chain) was carried out in a study of shared clonotypes between healthy human individuals. Regarding this clone: Its matching antigen is unknown.

Naive CD8 cells lacked CD45RO, underwent positive selection for CCR7 and left out terminally differentiated effector memory CD45RA+ cells. Germline V gene lookup returns CDR1 SEHNR and CDR2 FQNEAQ (reference sequence). Trimming stripped 10 bases from V and 3 bases from J, with 19 bases between. The CDR3 is made up of 15 amino acids. TCRdb's copy holds only in-frame clones and misses some; the assay was immunoSEQ multiplex PCR. The sample lists about 590,000 clones, roughly 95% occurring once. Study outcomes and limitations: Unshared clonotypes carried lower generation probabilities than those common to all four donors.

V is TRBV7-9 and J is TRBJ2-1; D assignment may be TRBD1 or TRBD2 (6 bases each). The sequenced sample consisted of naive CD8+ T cells sorted from blood. The receptor's source is a woman in her twenties or thirties in good health. CDR3: CATTEGGADYNEQFF. The CDR3 region has the DNA TGTGCCACGACAGAGGGGGGAGCGGACTACAATGAGCAGTTCTTC.